The 15 T cell receptor beta chains below come from one sample, sequenced in a study of cytomegalovirus exposure and HLA in healthy donors. PCR amplification relied on 60 Vbeta primers (plus 13 Jbeta primers). The data were produced by immunoSEQ multiplex PCR, yet TCRdb's version contains in-frame clones alone and is incomplete. The table records approximately 160,000 clones, approximately 77% of them present only once. The sequencing sample was made of PBMCs. Receptors were obtained from a male donor in good health and CMV-seronegative.

The genes are TRBV4-1 and TRBJ1-2; D remains ambiguous. The CDR3 runs 12 residues. The germline gives CDR1 MGHRA, CDR2 YSYEKL. Trimming took 3 bases from V and 5 from J, leaving 7 bases between them. DNA of the CDR3: TGCGCCAGCAGCCAGGAGTTGTATGGCTACACCTTC. This codes for CASSQELYGYTF.

This chain uses TRBV5-1 with TRBJ1-2; 9 bases line up with TRBD1. Germline CDR1 SGHRS, CDR2 YFSETQ. The CDR3 has 14 residues. Germline trimming cut 3 bases from V and 7 bases from J; bases unmatched to any gene: 7. Here the CDR3 DNA reads TGCGCCAGCAGCTCACGGGACAGGGACTTTGGCTACACCTTC. This sequence encodes CASSSRDRDFGYTF.

The chain carries TRBV7-8 and TRBJ1-4; a possible D gene is TRBD1 (6 bases). The V and J ends lost 5 bases and 7 bases respectively, with 17 bases between them. CDR1 SGHVS and CDR2 FQNEAQ come from the germline V gene. CDR3 length: 15 residues. Here the CDR3 reads CASSLRTASVEKLFF. CDR3 nucleotide sequence: TGTGCCAGCAGCCTCAGGACAGCGTCGGTTGAAAAACTGTTTTTT.

The rearrangement joins TRBV28 to TRBJ2-5, with 8 bases aligning to TRBD2. The end of the DNA aligns better with TRBJ2-7, so the J call may be wrong. This CDR3 is built from 16 residues. The germline V gene encodes CDR1 MDHEN and CDR2 SYDVKM. CDR3: CASSPVQRGLVYEQYF. The CDR3, as DNA: TGTGCCAGCAGTCCGGTGCAGCGGGGGCTTGTTTACGAGCAGTACTTC.

V gene TRBV4-2 combines with J gene TRBJ2-7, with D possibly being TRBD2 (6 bases). V was pared by 0 bases and J by 0 bases, with 15 bases between. CDR1 and CDR2 (germline): LGHNA, YNFKEQ. There are 17 residues in the CDR3. CDR3 amino acids: CASSQDFSGHSSYEQYF. The DNA of the CDR3 is TGTGCCAGCAGCCAAGACTTCAGCGGGCATAGCTCCTACGAGCAGTACTTC.

The chain employs TRBV5-1 and TRBJ2-7, with D possibly matching TRBD1 (5 bases). Trimming took off 1 base at V and 1 base at J, with 12 bases between the two ends. The CDR3 totals 15 residues. Germline CDR1 and CDR2: SGHRS and YFSETQ. The chain's CDR3 is CASSLIQAISYEQYF. The CDR3 coding sequence is TGCGCCAGCAGCTTGATACAGGCGATATCCTACGAGCAGTACTTC.

The rearrangement links TRBV5-8 to TRBJ1-2, with 8 bases that match TRBD1. The J segment lost 4 bases and the V segment lost 4 bases, leaving 9 bases of the junction unmatched. From germline, CDR1 is SGHTS and CDR2 YDEGEE. The CDR3 totals 15 residues. In nucleotides, the CDR3 is TGTGCCAGCAGCCCAGCAGGGGGCGCCGGCTATGGCTACACCTTC. This sequence encodes CASSPAGGAGYGYTF.

The V gene is TRBV6-5, the J gene TRBJ2-7; 9 bases align to TRBD1. V lost 8 bases, J lost 2 bases, and 10 bases stayed unmatched. The CDR3 contains 15 residues. Germline CDR1 and CDR2: MNHEY and SVGAGI. CDR3 loop: CASSYVGTGTYEQYF. The CDR3 DNA sequence: TGTGCCAGCTCCTATGTCGGGACAGGGACCTACGAGCAGTACTTC.

Only one count was recorded for this clone. This chain uses TRBV5-1 with TRBJ2-2, with 10 positions matching TRBD1. The CDR3 spans 14 residues. Germline lookup yields CDR1 SGHRS and CDR2 YFSETQ. V lost 3 bases and J lost 7; bases outside the gene matches: 3. The CDR3 is CASSSDRGNGELFF. The CDR3 DNA is TGCGCCAGCAGCTCGGACAGGGGGAACGGGGAGCTGTTTTTT.

CDR3 sequence (DNA): TGTGCCAGCAGCCATTATCGGGGGGAGACCCAGTACTTC. It specifies CASSHYRGETQYF. The rearrangement joins TRBV9 to TRBJ2-5; tentatively, D is TRBD2 (6 bases). Trimming cost V 4 bases and J 5 bases, with 12 bases left between them. The CDR3 length is 13 residues. CDR1 is SGDLS and CDR2 is YYNGEE in the germline V gene.

This chain uses TRBV14 with TRBJ2-2; possibly TRBD1 for D (5 bases). Germline V gene sequence: CDR1 SGHDN, CDR2 FVKESK. V dropped 2 bases and J dropped 3 bases, with 16 bases sitting between them. The CDR3 spans 17 residues. CDR3 region: CASSQYLSAGYTGELFF. In DNA form, the CDR3 reads TGTGCCAGCAGCCAATACCTTTCGGCAGGGTACACCGGGGAGCTGTTTTTT.

This rearrangement joins TRBV28 to TRBJ2-1; D possibly corresponds to TRBD2 (5 bases). Germline CDR1 and CDR2: MDHEN and SYDVKM. Trimming removed 5 bases at V and 8 bases at J, with 16 bases between. This CDR3 contains 14 residues. CDR3 bases: TGTGCCAGCAGTGGCGGGCCCCACGGCCATGAGCAGTTCTTC. Protein: CASSGGPHGHEQFF.

The V call is TRBV5-1, the J call TRBJ1-2; D call uncertain. Germline values: CDR1 SGHRS, CDR2 YFSETQ. The ends were cut back, 0 bases at V and 5 bases at J, with 14 bases in the middle. This CDR3 comprises 15 residues. The CDR3: CASSLDPLTTYGYTF. CDR3 nucleotide sequence: TGCGCCAGCAGCTTGGATCCGCTTACGACTTATGGCTACACCTTC.

The gene calls are TRBV7-2 and TRBJ2-1; 7 nucleotides agree with TRBD2. Trimming removed 0 bases from V and 2 bases from J; junction bases left unmatched: 4. Germline V gives CDR1 SGHTA, CDR2 FQGNSA. The CDR3 extends over 16 amino acids. This CDR3 reads CASSLAVAGAYNEQFF. The CDR3 nucleotides are TGTGCCAGCAGCTTAGCGGTCGCGGGAGCCTACAATGAGCAGTTCTTC.

Only one count was recorded for this clone. This chain joins TRBV7-8 and TRBJ2-3; 11 nucleotides match TRBD2. In germline, CDR1 is SGHVS, CDR2 FQNEAQ. This CDR3 is 19 amino acids long. Germline trimming cut 5 bases from V and 1 base from J; bases unmatched to any gene: 14. The CDR3 loop reads CASSPSPRVAGGRTDTQYF. The CDR3 DNA follows: TGTGCCAGCAGCCCGAGTCCGAGGGTAGCGGGGGGGCGCACAGATACGCAGTATTTT.